A selection of T cell receptor beta chains follows, all from one sample in a study of OX40 agonist ivuxolimab in advanced cancers. Data came from immunoSEQ multiplex PCR; TCRdb stores just in-frame clones and leaves some out. The sample consists of about 70,000 clones, roughly 88% of them appearing once. Source: CD4+ or CD8+ T cells sorted from blood, taken in a trial of the OX40 agonist ivuxolimab. The receptors come from an adult with an advanced solid tumor such as melanoma, head and neck, liver or kidney cancer. CDR3s include the opening cysteine and the closing phenylalanine or tryptophan. A D gene is named only where the DNA matches it firmly. Size is omitted from some rows. Given values are once, few, many or a class for expanded clones.

size	D	V	J	CDR3	DNA
NA	NA	TRBV27	TRBJ2-1	CASSGQTGLYNEQFF	TGTGCCAGCAGTGGACAAACAGGGTTGTACAATGAGCAGTTCTTC
NA	NA	TRBV28	TRBJ1-1	CASSSGRNTEAFF	TGTGCCAGCAGTTCGGGTCGGAACACTGAAGCTTTCTTT
NA	NA	TRBV12-5	TRBJ1-1	CASGDRGTEAFF	TGTGCTAGTGGAGATAGGGGCACTGAAGCTTTCTTT
NA	NA	TRBV7-3	TRBJ2-7	CASSLASLSEQYF	TGTGCCAGCAGCTTGGCTTCCCTGTCAGAGCAGTACTTC
NA	NA	TRBV5-6	TRBJ2-3	CASSLPRQGGADTQYF	TGTGCCAGCAGCTTGCCTCGACAGGGAGGGGCAGATACGCAGTATTTT
NA	TRBD1	TRBV5-5	TRBJ1-1	CASSAGDSMNTEAFF	TGTGCCAGCAGCGCGGGGGACAGTATGAACACTGAAGCTTTCTTT
NA	NA	TRBV10-1	TRBJ2-5	CASSETRRASGETQYF	TGCGCCAGCAGTGAGACCCGACGCGCCTCTGGGGAGACCCAGTACTTC
NA	NA	TRBV4-1	TRBJ2-5	CASSPRGGGQETQYF	TGCGCCAGCAGCCCTAGAGGGGGTGGGCAGGAGACCCAGTACTTC
NA	NA	TRBV15	TRBJ2-7	CATSRGLPSSYEQYF	TGTGCCACCAGCCGCGGACTCCCGAGCTCCTACGAGCAGTACTTC
NA	NA	TRBV27	TRBJ2-2	CASSAWDKPTGELFF	TGTGCCAGCAGTGCATGGGACAAGCCCACCGGGGAGCTGTTTTTT
NA	TRBD1	TRBV5-1	TRBJ1-2	CASSRGTGERYGYTF	TGCGCCAGCAGCCGCGGGACAGGGGAACGCTATGGCTACACCTTC
NA	TRBD1	TRBV18	TRBJ1-4	CASSSSGQEGEKLFF	TGTGCCAGCTCTAGTTCGGGACAGGAGGGTGAAAAACTGTTTTTT
NA	NA	TRBV7-8	TRBJ1-3	CASSASGGNTIYF	TGTGCCAGCAGCGCCTCAGGGGGAAACACCATATATTTT
NA	NA	TRBV9	TRBJ2-3	CASSPPGGLSTDTQYF	TGTGCCAGCAGCCCGCCCGGAGGCCTTAGCACAGATACGCAGTATTTT
NA	TRBD1	TRBV7-2	TRBJ2-3	CASSPREVRGPRNTQYF	TGTGCCAGCAGCCCTAGAGAAGTGAGGGGGCCTAGGAATACGCAGTATTTT
NA	NA	TRBV5-4	TRBJ1-6	CASSALGSRNNSPLHF	TGTGCCAGCAGCGCTTTGGGCAGCCGAAATAATTCACCCCTCCACTTT
NA	NA	TRBV2	TRBJ1-5	CASRDSDQPQHF	TGTGCCAGCAGGGACAGTGATCAGCCCCAGCATTTT
NA	TRBD1	TRBV15	TRBJ2-2	CATSRGQGTNTGELFF	TGTGCCACCAGCAGGGGACAGGGGACGAACACCGGGGAGCTGTTTTTT
once	NA	TRBV6-6	TRBJ1-4	CASSYSIWEKLFF	TGTGCCAGCAGTTACTCGATCTGGGAAAAACTGTTTTTT
NA	NA	TRBV5-6	TRBJ2-7	CASSFRGGSSYEQYF	TGTGCCAGCAGCTTTAGAGGAGGGAGCTCCTACGAGCAGTACTTC
NA	TRBD1	TRBV27	TRBJ2-5	CASSRDRAPGQETQYF	TGTGCCAGCAGTCGGGACAGGGCCCCTGGGCAGGAGACCCAGTACTTC
NA	NA	TRBV29-1	TRBJ1-5	CSVATDVGQPQHF	TGCAGCGTTGCGACGGATGTGGGTCAGCCCCAGCATTTT
NA	TRBD1	TRBV5-4	TRBJ2-2	CASSWDRGSGELFF	TGTGCCAGCAGTTGGGACAGGGGATCAGGGGAGCTGTTTTTT
NA	NA	TRBV5-1	TRBJ1-1	CASSYLRGGATEAFF	TGCGCCAGCAGTTACCTCAGGGGAGGGGCCACTGAAGCTTTCTTT
once	NA	TRBV7-3	TRBJ2-3	CASSSQGNTDTQYF	TGTGCCAGCAGCTCACAGGGAAACACAGATACGCAGTATTTT
NA	TRBD1	TRBV6-6	TRBJ1-1	CASSPRPGQTEAFF	TGTGCCAGCAGCCCCCGCCCGGGACAGACTGAAGCTTTCTTT
NA	NA	TRBV11-3	TRBJ1-6	CASSPRGRAYNSPLHF	TGTGCCAGCAGCCCACGAGGCAGGGCCTATAATTCACCCCTCCACTTT
NA	NA	TRBV5-5	TRBJ1-1	CASSLVGLGTEAFF	TGTGCCAGCAGCTTGGTTGGGTTGGGCACTGAAGCTTTCTTT
NA	NA	TRBV6-6	TRBJ1-6	CASSRGNSPLHF	TGTGCCAGCAGTAGGGGGAATTCACCCCTCCACTTT
NA	NA	TRBV19	TRBJ1-5	CATGGDGVINQPQHF	TGTGCCACCGGGGGCGACGGGGTAATCAATCAGCCCCAGCATTTT
few	TRBD2	TRBV28	TRBJ2-7	CASSIPGLGEEQYF	TGTGCCAGCAGCATCCCGGGACTAGGAGAGGAGCAGTACTTC
NA	NA	TRBV19	TRBJ1-1	CASSIGAGLNTEAFF	TGTGCCAGTAGTATAGGGGCAGGACTCAACACTGAAGCTTTCTTT
NA	NA	TRBV5-1	TRBJ2-1	CASSLQPSSYNEQFF	TGCGCCAGCAGCTTACAACCGAGCTCCTACAATGAGCAGTTCTTC
NA	NA	TRBV5-6	TRBJ1-1	CASSPGGGSEAFF	TGTGCCAGCAGCCCCGGTGGGGGGAGTGAAGCTTTCTTT
NA	TRBD2	TRBV28	TRBJ2-5	CASSPGLAGEETQYF	TGTGCCAGCAGCCCGGGACTAGCGGGGGAAGAGACCCAGTACTTC
NA	NA	TRBV28	TRBJ2-5	CATWDGYQETQYF	TGTGCCACCTGGGACGGTTACCAAGAGACCCAGTACTTC
NA	TRBD1	TRBV10-3	TRBJ1-2	CAITADRDRDGYTF	TGTGCCATCACCGCTGACAGGGACAGGGATGGCTACACCTTC
NA	NA	TRBV10-3	TRBJ2-7	CAISGPRSFYEQYF	TGTGCCATCAGCGGCCCCCGGAGCTTCTACGAGCAGTACTTC
NA	NA	TRBV28	TRBJ2-3	CASMQGPDTQYF	TGTGCCAGCATGCAGGGTCCAGATACGCAGTATTTT
NA	TRBD2	TRBV18	TRBJ2-1	CASSPGTSAVGEQFF	TGTGCCAGCTCACCGGGGACTAGCGCGGTGGGTGAGCAGTTCTTC
NA	NA	TRBV2	TRBJ1-6	CASSEAGEGWHGSPLHF	TGTGCCAGCAGTGAAGCGGGGGAAGGGTGGCACGGTTCACCCCTCCACTTT
NA	NA	TRBV2	TRBJ1-6	CASSSKTYNSPLHF	TGTGCCAGCAGCTCCAAAACCTATAATTCACCCCTCCACTTT
few	TRBD1	TRBV2	TRBJ1-2	CASRGQGNYGYTF	TGTGCCAGCAGGGGACAGGGGAACTATGGCTACACCTTC
NA	NA	TRBV10-1	TRBJ1-1	CASSPAEVRAGDTEAFF	TGCGCCAGCAGCCCCGCGGAGGTAAGGGCGGGGGACACTGAAGCTTTCTTT
NA	NA	TRBV19	TRBJ2-1	CASRFRAPEDEQFF	TGTGCCAGTCGCTTCCGGGCTCCCGAGGATGAGCAGTTCTTC